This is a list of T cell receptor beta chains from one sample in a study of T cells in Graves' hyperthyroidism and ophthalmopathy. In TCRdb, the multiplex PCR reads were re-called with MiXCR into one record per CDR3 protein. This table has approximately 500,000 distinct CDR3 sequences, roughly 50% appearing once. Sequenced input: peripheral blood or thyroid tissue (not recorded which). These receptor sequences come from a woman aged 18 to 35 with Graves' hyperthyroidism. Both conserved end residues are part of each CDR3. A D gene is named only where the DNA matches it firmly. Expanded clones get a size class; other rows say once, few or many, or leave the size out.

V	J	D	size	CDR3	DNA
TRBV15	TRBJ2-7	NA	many	CATSRDNRAGFVSYEQYF	TGTGCCACCAGCAGAGACAACCGGGCGGGTTTTGTTTCCTACGAGCAGTACTTC
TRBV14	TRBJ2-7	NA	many	CASSLTEYEQYF	TGTGCCAGCAGCCTGACAGAGTACGAGCAGTACTTC
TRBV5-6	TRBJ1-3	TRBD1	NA	CASSSTGVTIYF	TGTGCCAGCAGCTCGACAGGGGTCACCATATATTTT
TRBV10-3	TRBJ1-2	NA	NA	CAISESTMKGSAPVRADYGYTF	TGTGCCATCAGTGAGTCTACCATGAAAGGCAGTGCCCCCGTCCGGGCCGACTATGGCTACACCTTC
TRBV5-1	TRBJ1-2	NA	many	CASSLDGGPLTNYGYTF	TGCGCCAGCAGCTTGGACGGGGGCCCGCTAACTAACTATGGCTACACCTTC
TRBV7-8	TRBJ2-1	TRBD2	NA	CASSLVAGQFF	TGTGCCAGCAGCTTAGTAGCGGGGCAGTTCTTC
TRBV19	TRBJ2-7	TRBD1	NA	CASSRERTGVLPYEQYF	TGTGCCAGTAGTAGAGAAAGGACAGGAGTACTACCCTACGAGCAGTACTTC
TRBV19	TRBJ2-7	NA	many	CASRGTAGREQYF	TGTGCCAGTAGAGGGACGGCCGGGCGCGAGCAGTACTTC
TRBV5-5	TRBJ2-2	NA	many	CASSPIPLDTGELFF	TGTGCCAGCAGCCCAATCCCTCTAGACACCGGGGAGCTGTTTTTT
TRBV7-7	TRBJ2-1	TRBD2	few	CASSLAGGLDEQFF	TGTGCTAGCAGCTTAGCGGGAGGGCTCGATGAGCAGTTCTTC
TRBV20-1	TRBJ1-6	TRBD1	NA	CSARDTLGTGSSPLHF	TGCAGTGCTAGAGATACACTCGGGACAGGGAGTTCACCCCTCCACTTT
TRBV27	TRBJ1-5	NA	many	CASSLSGQLNQPQHF	TGTGCCAGCAGTTTATCAGGACAGCTCAATCAGCCCCAGCATTTT
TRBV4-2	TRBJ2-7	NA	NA	CASSQAPLSSYEQYF	TGTGCCAGCAGCCAAGCCCCCCTGAGCTCCTACGAGCAGTACTTC
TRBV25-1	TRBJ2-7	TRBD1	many	CASSDDRDRVEQYF	TGTGCCAGCAGCGACGACCGGGACAGGGTCGAGCAGTACTTC
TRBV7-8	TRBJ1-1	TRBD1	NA	CASSFTGGDRGSEAFF	TGTGCCAGCAGCTTTACGGGAGGTGACAGGGGGTCTGAAGCTTTCTTT
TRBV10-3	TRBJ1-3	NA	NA	CAISETLAGSGNTIYF	TGTGCCATCAGTGAGACCTTAGCGGGCTCTGGAAACACCATATATTTT
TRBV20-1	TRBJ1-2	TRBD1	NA	CSASGDSNYGYTF	TGCAGTGCTAGTGGGGACAGTAACTATGGCTACACCTTC
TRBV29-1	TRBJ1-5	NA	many	CSVVTKDNQPQHF	TGCAGCGTTGTGACGAAGGACAATCAGCCCCAGCATTTT
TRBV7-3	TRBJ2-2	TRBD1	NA	CASSPGLGQAQNTGELFF	TGTGCCAGCAGCCCCGGCCTAGGACAGGCCCAGAACACCGGGGAGCTGTTTTTT
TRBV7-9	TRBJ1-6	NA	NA	CASSIGVGSPLHF	TGTGCCAGCAGCATTGGGGTGGGATCACCCCTCCACTTT
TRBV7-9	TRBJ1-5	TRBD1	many	CASSLARGREPGGNQPQHF	TGTGCCAGCAGCTTAGCGAGGGGGCGCGAGCCAGGAGGCAATCAGCCCCAGCATTTT
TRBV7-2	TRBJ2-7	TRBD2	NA	CASSSGLAGGPEQYF	TGTGCCAGCAGCTCGGGACTAGCGGGAGGGCCCGAGCAGTACTTC
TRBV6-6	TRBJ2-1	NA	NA	CASSYRRDVNEQFF	TGTGCCAGCAGTTATCGGCGGGATGTCAATGAGCAGTTCTTC
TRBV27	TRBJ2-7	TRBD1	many	CASSPTGGREQYF	TGTGCCAGCAGCCCGACAGGGGGTCGCGAGCAGTACTTC
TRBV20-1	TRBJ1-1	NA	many	CSARAGAGGGTEAFF	TGCAGTGCTAGAGCGGGGGCTGGAGGTGGCACTGAAGCTTTCTTT
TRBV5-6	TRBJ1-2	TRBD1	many	CASSWVGTAYGYTF	TGTGCCAGCAGCTGGGTGGGGACAGCCTATGGCTACACCTTC
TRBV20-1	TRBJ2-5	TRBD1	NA	CSARDPDRGQKTQYF	TGCAGTGCTAGAGATCCGGACAGGGGGCAAAAGACCCAGTACTTC
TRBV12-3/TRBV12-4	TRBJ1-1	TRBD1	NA	CASTRQGDPEAFF	TGTGCCAGCACTCGACAGGGGGATCCCGAAGCTTTCTTT
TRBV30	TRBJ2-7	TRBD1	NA	CAWKQGYSYEQYF	TGTGCCTGGAAACAGGGGTACAGCTACGAGCAGTACTTC
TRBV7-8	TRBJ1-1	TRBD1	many	CASTITGGMNTEAFF	TGTGCCAGCACCATAACAGGGGGGATGAACACTGAAGCTTTCTTT
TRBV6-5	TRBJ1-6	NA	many	CASSPFFGSPLHF	TGTGCCAGCTCCCCGTTTTTTGGCTCACCCCTCCACTTT
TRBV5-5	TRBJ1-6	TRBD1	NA	CASSLMGQGVTNSPLHF	TGTGCCAGCAGCTTGATGGGACAGGGAGTGACTAATTCACCCCTCCACTTT
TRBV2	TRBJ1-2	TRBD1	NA	CAGGTGDDGYTF	TGTGCCGGAGGGACAGGGGACGATGGCTACACCTTC
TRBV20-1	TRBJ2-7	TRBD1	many	CSAKRDSSYEQYF	TGCAGTGCTAAAAGGGACAGCAGCTACGAGCAGTACTTC
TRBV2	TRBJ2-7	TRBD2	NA	CASSATSRYNEQYF	TGTGCCAGCAGTGCGACTAGCAGATACAATGAGCAGTACTTC
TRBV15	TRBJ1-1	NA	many	CATSRGPGTRPTEAFF	TGTGCCACCAGCAGAGGCCCGGGAACCCGACCTACTGAAGCTTTCTTT
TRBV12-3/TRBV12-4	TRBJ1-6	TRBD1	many	CASSHDRGISPLHF	TGTGCCAGCAGCCACGACAGGGGGATTTCACCCCTCCACTTT
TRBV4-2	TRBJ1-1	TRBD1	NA	CASSQNTGGPITEAFF	TGTGCCAGCAGCCAAAACACAGGGGGCCCAATCACTGAAGCTTTCTTT
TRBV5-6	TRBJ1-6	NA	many	CASSPVGNSPLHF	TGTGCCAGCAGCCCGGTCGGGAATTCACCCCTCCACTTT
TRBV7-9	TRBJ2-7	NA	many	CASSIRDMSSYEQYF	TGTGCCAGCAGCATCCGGGACATGAGCTCCTACGAGCAGTACTTC
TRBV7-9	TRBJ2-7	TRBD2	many	CASSLVAGLYEQYF	TGTGCCAGCAGCTTAGTAGCGGGGCTCTACGAGCAGTACTTC
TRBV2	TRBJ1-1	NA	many	CASSEGTEAFF	TGTGCCAGCAGTGAAGGTACTGAAGCTTTCTTT
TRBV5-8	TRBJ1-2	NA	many	CASSYGLQVDYTF	TGTGCCAGCAGCTACGGATTACAAGTTGACTACACCTTC